This is a list of T cell receptor beta chains from one sample in a study of OX40 agonist ivuxolimab in advanced cancers. Method: immunoSEQ multiplex PCR; TCRdb's copy keeps in-frame clones and lacks some. The sample includes tens of thousands of clones, more than 75% of them seen just once. Sequencing was performed on CD4+ or CD8+ T cells sorted from blood, taken in a trial of the OX40 agonist ivuxolimab. The source is an adult with an advanced solid tumor such as melanoma, head and neck, liver or kidney cancer. The CDR3 runs from the conserved cysteine through the conserved F or W. The D gene is left open where the match is weak. Clone size is not always given. Where it is, it says once, few, many or a class for expanded clones.

15	TRBV7-8	TRBD1	TRBJ1-1	.	CASSGSSQGRTEAFF	TGTGCCAGCAGCGGCAGCTCACAGGGGAGGACTGAAGCTTTCTTT
17	TRBV19	TRBD2	TRBJ2-1	.	CASSTRAGSGGDNEQFF	TGTGCCAGTAGTACCAGGGCGGGTAGCGGGGGCGACAATGAGCAGTTCTTC
16	TRBV11-3	TRBD2	TRBJ2-1	.	CASSLDQTASGGEQFF	TGTGCCAGCAGCTTAGATCAGACAGCTAGCGGAGGTGAGCAGTTCTTC
15	TRBV15	.	TRBJ1-2	.	CATSRVLAPNYGYTF	TGTGCCACCAGCAGAGTATTAGCCCCTAACTATGGCTACACCTTC
15	TRBV2	TRBD2	TRBJ2-5	.	CASSGSGGEEESQYF	TGTGCCAGCAGTGGGAGCGGGGGGGAGGAAGAGAGCCAGTACTTC
15	TRBV2	TRBD2	TRBJ2-5	.	CASLGEGEGSETQYF	TGTGCCAGCCTGGGGGAGGGAGAGGGATCAGAGACCCAGTACTTC
15	TRBV5-4	TRBD2	TRBJ2-5	.	CASSSGGGVEETQYF	TGTGCCAGCAGCTCTGGCGGGGGGGTAGAAGAGACCCAGTACTTC
15	TRBV19	.	TRBJ1-2	.	CASSIWAGLNYGYTF	TGTGCCAGTAGTATCTGGGCAGGGCTTAACTATGGCTACACCTTC
15	TRBV5-4	.	TRBJ2-1	.	CASSFGTGEVNEQFF	TGTGCCAGCAGCTTCGGTACAGGGGAGGTCAATGAGCAGTTCTTC
14	TRBV5-1	.	TRBJ2-7	.	CASSLGTATYEQYF	TGCGCCAGCAGCTTGGGGACTGCAACCTACGAGCAGTACTTC
15	TRBV7-2	TRBD2	TRBJ2-5	once	CASSFTGLAQETQYF	TGTGCCAGCAGCTTCACGGGACTAGCCCAAGAGACCCAGTACTTC
11	TRBV2	.	TRBJ2-5	.	CASSTGETQYF	TGTGCCAGCAGTACAGGAGAGACCCAGTACTTC
15	TRBV4-1	.	TRBJ2-2	.	CASSQESGRNGELFF	TGCGCCAGCAGCCAAGAATCAGGGAGGAACGGGGAGCTGTTTTTT
14	TRBV7-2	TRBD1	TRBJ1-6	.	CASSLRQGNSPLHF	TGTGCCAGCAGCTTGAGACAGGGGAATTCACCCCTCCACTTT
14	TRBV23-1	.	TRBJ2-5	.	CASSPSGTQETQYF	TGCGCCAGCAGTCCCAGCGGAACGCAAGAGACCCAGTACTTC
13	TRBV6-6	TRBD1	TRBJ1-5	.	CASSWGQNEPQHF	TGTGCCAGCAGTTGGGGACAGAATGAGCCCCAGCATTTT
14	TRBV5-1	.	TRBJ1-2	.	CASSSTTGQHGYTF	TGCGCCAGCAGCTCAACAACAGGGCAGCATGGCTACACCTTC
17	TRBV27	TRBD2	TRBJ2-2	once	CASSLFLAGGPLGELFF	TGTGCCAGCAGTTTATTCCTAGCGGGAGGGCCTTTGGGGGAGCTGTTTTTT
15	TRBV21-1	.	TRBJ1-1	.	CASSKEDRANTEAFF	TGTGCCAGCAGCAAAGAAGACAGGGCAAACACTGAAGCTTTCTTT
14	TRBV30	.	TRBJ1-1	few	CAWSVSGANTEAFF	TGTGCCTGGAGTGTATCAGGGGCGAACACTGAAGCTTTCTTT
13	TRBV28	.	TRBJ1-1	.	CASSWSTATEAFF	TGTGCCAGCAGCTGGTCGACAGCCACTGAAGCTTTCTTT
13	TRBV11-3	.	TRBJ2-7	.	CASSSGPWKEQYF	TGTGCCAGCAGCTCGGGGCCCTGGAAGGAGCAGTACTTC
13	TRBV18	.	TRBJ1-1	once	CASSPGPDTEAFF	TGTGCCAGCTCACCCGGGCCGGACACTGAAGCTTTCTTT
16	TRBV7-9	.	TRBJ2-5	.	CASSLASGSAQETQYF	TGTGCCAGCAGCTTAGCCTCGGGTAGCGCCCAAGAGACCCAGTACTTC
13	TRBV6-5	.	TRBJ2-5	.	CASSRLGRETQYF	TGTGCCAGCAGTAGACTCGGAAGAGAGACCCAGTACTTC
13	TRBV29-1	.	TRBJ1-4	.	CSGRGELNEKLFF	TGCAGCGGGCGAGGGGAGCTTAATGAAAAACTGTTTTTT
16	TRBV29-1	TRBD2	TRBJ2-1	.	CSAAGTSGSSYNEQFF	TGCAGCGCCGCCGGGACTAGCGGGAGCTCCTACAATGAGCAGTTCTTC
15	TRBV5-5	TRBD1	TRBJ1-4	few	CASSLDRGRSEKLFF	TGTGCCAGCAGCCTTGACAGGGGGCGTTCCGAAAAACTGTTTTTT
14	TRBV19	TRBD1	TRBJ1-5	.	CASQPQGGNQPQHF	TGTGCCAGTCAACCTCAGGGGGGCAATCAGCCCCAGCATTTT
15	TRBV19	TRBD2	TRBJ2-7	.	CASSIRTSGHYEQYF	TGTGCCAGTAGTATACGGACTAGCGGGCACTACGAGCAGTACTTC
16	TRBV6-6	TRBD2	TRBJ2-1	once	CASSYSGGGVYNEQFF	TGTGCCAGCAGTTACAGCGGCGGGGGTGTATACAATGAGCAGTTCTTC
14	TRBV18	.	TRBJ2-1	.	CASSQGLSNNEQFF	TGTGCCAGCTCGCAGGGGCTGTCTAACAATGAGCAGTTCTTC
16	TRBV4-2	TRBD2	TRBJ2-7	.	CASSLSWASGKHEQYF	TGTGCCAGCAGCTTGTCTTGGGCTAGCGGGAAGCACGAGCAGTACTTC
17	TRBV5-1	TRBD2	TRBJ2-3	.	CASSLAGGRRGTDTQYF	TGCGCCAGCAGCTTAGCGGGGGGCAGACGGGGCACAGATACGCAGTATTTT
13	TRBV19	.	TRBJ1-2	.	CASKRGINYGYTF	TGTGCCAGTAAGAGGGGGATTAACTATGGCTACACCTTC
16	TRBV18	.	TRBJ1-2	.	CASSPGLMESGYGYTF	TGTGCCAGCTCACCGGGGTTGATGGAGTCGGGCTATGGCTACACCTTC
15	TRBV9	.	TRBJ2-3	.	CASSVGASGTDTQYF	TGTGCCAGCAGCGTAGGAGCTAGCGGCACAGATACGCAGTATTTT
20	TRBV18	TRBD2	TRBJ2-1	.	CASSPRRVATSGSGRNEQFF	TGTGCCAGCTCACCACGTAGGGTAGCGACTAGCGGGAGTGGGCGCAATGAGCAGTTCTTC
17	TRBV2	.	TRBJ1-5	.	CASSRDPGPVVRQPQHF	TGTGCCAGCAGTAGGGATCCCGGGCCCGTAGTCAGGCAGCCCCAGCATTTT
15	TRBV4-1	TRBD2	TRBJ2-7	few	CASSRSTSSTYEQYF	TGCGCCAGCAGCCGGTCGACTAGCTCAACCTACGAGCAGTACTTC
15	TRBV7-8	TRBD2	TRBJ2-3	once	CASSLLAGVADTQYF	TGTGCCAGCAGCTTACTAGCGGGAGTAGCAGATACGCAGTATTTT
17	TRBV13	TRBD2	TRBJ2-2	few	CASSLEGLAENTGELFF	TGTGCCAGCAGCTTAGAGGGCCTAGCGGAGAACACCGGGGAGCTGTTTTTT
14	TRBV2	.	TRBJ1-2	.	CASSETEASYGYTF	TGTGCCAGCAGTGAAACCGAGGCTTCCTATGGCTACACCTTC
17	TRBV5-4	TRBD2	TRBJ2-3	.	CASSFGTSGGTTDTQYF	TGTGCCAGCAGCTTCGGGACTAGCGGGGGAACCACAGATACGCAGTATTTT
17	TRBV5-4	TRBD1	TRBJ1-2	.	CASNWGRTGESIYGYTF	TGTGCCAGCAATTGGGGGAGGACAGGCGAAAGCATCTATGGCTACACCTTC
13	TRBV7-9	.	TRBJ1-5	.	CASSLQNNQPQHF	TGTGCCAGCAGCTTGCAAAACAATCAGCCCCAGCATTTT
16	TRBV5-1	.	TRBJ2-7	.	CASSLVLADPSYEQYF	TGCGCCAGCAGCTTGGTCCTGGCAGACCCGTCCTACGAGCAGTACTTC
15	TRBV27	TRBD2	TRBJ2-1	.	CASSWGGSSYNEQFF	TGTGCCAGCAGCTGGGGGGGGAGCTCCTACAATGAGCAGTTCTTC
16	TRBV7-2	TRBD2	TRBJ2-2	once	CASSLLAGGWTGELFF	TGTGCCAGCAGCTTACTAGCGGGAGGTTGGACCGGGGAGCTGTTTTTT
15	TRBV2	.	TRBJ1-1	.	CASNAGTPAVTEAFF	TGTGCCAGCAACGCCGGGACTCCGGCGGTGACTGAAGCTTTCTTT
13	TRBV28	.	TRBJ1-3	.	CASSLITGNTIYF	TGTGCCAGCAGTTTAATAACGGGAAACACCATATATTTT
11	TRBV6-6	.	TRBJ2-7	.	CASSDSYEQYF	TGTGCCAGCAGTGACAGCTACGAGCAGTACTTC
15	TRBV7-7	TRBD2	TRBJ2-5	few	CASSPSLAVQETQYF	TGTGCCAGCAGCCCCTCCCTAGCGGTCCAAGAGACCCAGTACTTC
15	TRBV5-6	TRBD1	TRBJ1-2	.	CASSYGGGQGYGYTF	TGTGCCAGCAGCTACGGAGGGGGACAGGGCTATGGCTACACCTTC
13	TRBV5-4	.	TRBJ1-4	.	CASSSGGGEKLFF	TGTGCCAGCAGCTCCGGGGGCGGGGAAAAACTGTTTTTT
14	TRBV2	.	TRBJ2-1	.	CASSVGAGGNEQFF	TGTGCCAGCAGTGTCGGGGCAGGAGGTAATGAGCAGTTCTTC
13	TRBV6-1	TRBD1	TRBJ2-3	few	CASTWKQGGTQYF	TGTGCCAGCACATGGAAACAGGGGGGTACGCAGTATTTT
13	TRBV30	.	TRBJ1-1	.	CAWNGGEGTEAFF	TGTGCCTGGAATGGGGGCGAGGGCACTGAAGCTTTCTTT
15	TRBV9	.	TRBJ2-7	.	CASSVEAGGAYEQYF	TGTGCCAGCAGCGTAGAAGCAGGGGGGGCCTACGAGCAGTACTTC